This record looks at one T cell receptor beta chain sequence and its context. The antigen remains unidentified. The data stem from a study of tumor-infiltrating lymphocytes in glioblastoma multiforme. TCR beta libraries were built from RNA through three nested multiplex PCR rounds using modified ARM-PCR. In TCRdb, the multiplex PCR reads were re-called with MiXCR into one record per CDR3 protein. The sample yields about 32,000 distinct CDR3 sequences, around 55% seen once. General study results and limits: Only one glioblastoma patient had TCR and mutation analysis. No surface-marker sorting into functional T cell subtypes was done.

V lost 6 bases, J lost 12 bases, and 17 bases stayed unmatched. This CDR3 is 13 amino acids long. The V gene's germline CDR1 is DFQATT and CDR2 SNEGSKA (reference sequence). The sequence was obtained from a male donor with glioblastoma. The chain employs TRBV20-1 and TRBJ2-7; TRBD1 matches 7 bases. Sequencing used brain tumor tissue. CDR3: CSAPGQSHYGRYF. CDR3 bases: TGCAGTGCCCCGGGACAGAGCCACTACGGGCGGTACTTC.